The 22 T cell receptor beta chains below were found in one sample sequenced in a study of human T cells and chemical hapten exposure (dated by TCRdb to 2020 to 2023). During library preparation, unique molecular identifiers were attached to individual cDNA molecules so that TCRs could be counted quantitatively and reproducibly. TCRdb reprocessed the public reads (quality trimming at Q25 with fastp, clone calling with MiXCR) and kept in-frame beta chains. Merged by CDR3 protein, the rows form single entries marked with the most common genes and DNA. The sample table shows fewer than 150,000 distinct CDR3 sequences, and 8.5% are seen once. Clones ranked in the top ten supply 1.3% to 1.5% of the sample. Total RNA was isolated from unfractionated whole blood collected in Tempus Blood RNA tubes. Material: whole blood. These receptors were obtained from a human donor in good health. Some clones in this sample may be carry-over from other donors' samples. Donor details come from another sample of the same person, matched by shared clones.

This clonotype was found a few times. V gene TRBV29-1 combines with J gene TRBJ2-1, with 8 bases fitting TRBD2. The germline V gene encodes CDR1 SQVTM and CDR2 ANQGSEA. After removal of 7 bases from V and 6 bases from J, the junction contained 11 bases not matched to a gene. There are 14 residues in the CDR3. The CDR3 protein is CSADSGARANEQFF. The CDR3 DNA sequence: TGCAGCGCCGATAGCGGGGCAAGAGCCAATGAGCAGTTCTTC.

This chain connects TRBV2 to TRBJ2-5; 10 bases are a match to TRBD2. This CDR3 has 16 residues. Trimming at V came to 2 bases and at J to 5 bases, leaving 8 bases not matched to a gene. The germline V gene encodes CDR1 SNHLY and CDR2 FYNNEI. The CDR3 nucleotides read TGTGCCAGCAGTGAAAATCTAGCGGGAGTCCTGGAGACCCAGTACTTC. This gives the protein CASSENLAGVLETQYF. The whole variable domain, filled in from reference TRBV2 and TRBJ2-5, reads EPEVTQTPSHQVTQMGQEVILRCVPISNHLYFYWYRQILGQKVEFLVSFYNNEISEKSEIFDDQFSVERPDGSNFTLKIRSTKLEDSAMYFCASSENLAGVLETQYFGPGTRLLVL.

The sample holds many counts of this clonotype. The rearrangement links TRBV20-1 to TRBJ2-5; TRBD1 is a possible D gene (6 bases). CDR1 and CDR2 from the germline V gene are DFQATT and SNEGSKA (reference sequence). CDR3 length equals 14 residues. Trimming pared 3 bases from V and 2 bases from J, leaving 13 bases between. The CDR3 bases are TGCAGTGCTAGGGGGTGGACAGCTCAAGAGACCCAGTACTTC. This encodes CSARGWTAQETQYF.

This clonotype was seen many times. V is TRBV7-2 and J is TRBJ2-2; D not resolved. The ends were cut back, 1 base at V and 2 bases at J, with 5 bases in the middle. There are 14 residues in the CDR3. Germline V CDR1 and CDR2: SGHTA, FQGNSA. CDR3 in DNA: TGTGCCAGCAGCTTAGGGGGTAACACCGGGGAGCTGTTTTTT. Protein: CASSLGGNTGELFF.

The chain's CDR3 is CASSHLYRGFYNTGELFF. CDR3 sequence (DNA): TGTGCCAGCAGCCACCTCTACAGGGGGTTTTATAACACCGGGGAGCTGTTTTTT. The V and J genes are TRBV14 and TRBJ2-2; 8 bases map to TRBD1. CDR1 and CDR2 from the germline V gene are SGHDN and FVKESK. The CDR3 totals 18 residues. Unmatched junction bases numbered 11, after V lost 3 bases and J lost 2 bases.

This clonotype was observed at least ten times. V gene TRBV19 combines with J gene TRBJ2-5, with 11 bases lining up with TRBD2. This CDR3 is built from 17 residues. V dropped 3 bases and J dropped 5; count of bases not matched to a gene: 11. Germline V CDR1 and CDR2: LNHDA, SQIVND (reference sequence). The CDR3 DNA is TGTGCCAGTAGTATGAGATCGTTAGCGGGAGGGCCGGAGACCCAGTACTTC. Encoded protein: CASSMRSLAGGPETQYF.

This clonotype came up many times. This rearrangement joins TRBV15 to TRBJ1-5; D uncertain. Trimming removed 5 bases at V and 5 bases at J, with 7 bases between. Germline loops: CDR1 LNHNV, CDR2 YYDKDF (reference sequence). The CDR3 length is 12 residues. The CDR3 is CATSGRDQPQHF. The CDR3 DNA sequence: TGTGCCACCAGCGGAAGGGATCAGCCCCAGCATTTT.

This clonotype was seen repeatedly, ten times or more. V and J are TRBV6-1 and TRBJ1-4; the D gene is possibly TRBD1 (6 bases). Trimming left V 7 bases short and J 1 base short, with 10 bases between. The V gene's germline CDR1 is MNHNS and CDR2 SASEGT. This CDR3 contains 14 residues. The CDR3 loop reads CASKQGRTNEKLFF. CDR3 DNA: TGTGCCAGCAAACAGGGAAGAACTAATGAAAAACTGTTTTTT.

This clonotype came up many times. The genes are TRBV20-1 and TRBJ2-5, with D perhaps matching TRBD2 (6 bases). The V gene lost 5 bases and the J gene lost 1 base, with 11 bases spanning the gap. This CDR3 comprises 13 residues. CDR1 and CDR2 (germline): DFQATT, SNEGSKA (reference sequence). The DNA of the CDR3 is TGCAGTGCTCGACCGACTAGCCAAGAGACCCAGTACTTC. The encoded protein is CSARPTSQETQYF.

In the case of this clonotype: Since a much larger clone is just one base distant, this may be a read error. The CDR3 protein is CASSLGLVKNIQYF. DNA for the CDR3: TGTGCCAGCAGCTTGGGGTTAGTCAAAAACATTCAGTACTTC. This chain uses TRBV7-2 with TRBJ2-4; D not certain. V lost 3 bases, J lost 3 bases, and 9 bases lay in between. The CDR3 has 14 amino acids. Per germline, CDR1 SGHTA and CDR2 FQGNSA.

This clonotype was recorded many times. CDR3 bases: TGCAGCGTTGAGGCCTACACTGAAGCTTTCTTT. Amino acids: CSVEAYTEAFF. The gene calls are TRBV29-1 and TRBJ1-1; D is uncertain. The CDR3 has 11 amino acids. Germline CDR1 SQVTM, CDR2 ANQGSEA. V was shortened by 3 bases and J by 3 bases, with 5 bases between the two germline ends.

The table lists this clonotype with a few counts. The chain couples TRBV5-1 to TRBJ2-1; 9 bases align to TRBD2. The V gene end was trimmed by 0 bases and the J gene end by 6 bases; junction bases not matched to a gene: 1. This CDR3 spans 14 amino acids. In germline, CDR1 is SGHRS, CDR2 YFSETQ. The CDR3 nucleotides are TGCGCCAGCAGCTTGGGACTAGCGGCCAATGAGCAGTTCTTC. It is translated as CASSLGLAANEQFF.

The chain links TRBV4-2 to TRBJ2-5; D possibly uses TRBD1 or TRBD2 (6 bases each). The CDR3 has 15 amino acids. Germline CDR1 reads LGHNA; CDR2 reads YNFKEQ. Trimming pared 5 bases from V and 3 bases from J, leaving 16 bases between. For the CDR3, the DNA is TGTGCCAGCAGCAGGGGGGTGGGGGCAGAAGAGACCCAGTACTTC. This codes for CASSRGVGAEETQYF.

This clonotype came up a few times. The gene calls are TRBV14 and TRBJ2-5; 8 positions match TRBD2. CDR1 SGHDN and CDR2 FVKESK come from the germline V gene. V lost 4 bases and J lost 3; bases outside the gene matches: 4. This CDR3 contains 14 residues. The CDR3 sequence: CASSPRGLEETQYF. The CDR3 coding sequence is TGTGCCAGCAGCCCAAGGGGACTAGAAGAGACCCAGTACTTC.

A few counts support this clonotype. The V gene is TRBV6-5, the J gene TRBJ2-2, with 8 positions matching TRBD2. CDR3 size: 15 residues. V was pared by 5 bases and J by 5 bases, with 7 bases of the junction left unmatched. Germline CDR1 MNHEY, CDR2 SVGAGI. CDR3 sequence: CASSAGGVTTGELFF. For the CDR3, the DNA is TGTGCCAGCAGTGCCGGGGGGGTGACGACCGGGGAGCTGTTTTTT.

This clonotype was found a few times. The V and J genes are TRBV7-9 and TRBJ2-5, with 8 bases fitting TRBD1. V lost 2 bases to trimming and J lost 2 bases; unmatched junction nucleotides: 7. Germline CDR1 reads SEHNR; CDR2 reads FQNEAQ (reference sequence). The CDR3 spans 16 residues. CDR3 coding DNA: TGTGCCAGCAGCTTATTGGTTGGGACAGGACAAGAGACCCAGTACTTC. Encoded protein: CASSLLVGTGQETQYF.

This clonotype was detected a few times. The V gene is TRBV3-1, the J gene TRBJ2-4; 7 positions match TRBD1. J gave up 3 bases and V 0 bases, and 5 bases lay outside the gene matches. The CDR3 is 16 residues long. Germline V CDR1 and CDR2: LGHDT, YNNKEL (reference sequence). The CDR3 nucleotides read TGTGCCAGCAGCCAAGAGACCCAGGGGGTCAAAAACATTCAGTACTTC. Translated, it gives CASSQETQGVKNIQYF.

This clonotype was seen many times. CDR3 DNA sequence: TGTGCCAGCAGTTTGAGGACAACAAATCAGCCCCAGCATTTT. Translated, it gives CASSLRTTNQPQHF. The chain joins TRBV12-3 or TRBV12-4 to TRBJ1-5, with D possibly matching TRBD1 (5 bases). This CDR3 has 14 residues. Trimming took off 3 bases at V and 4 bases at J, with 10 bases between the two ends.

This CDR3 is CASSAYPGARTGELFF. The DNA of the CDR3 is TGCGCCAGCAGCGCCTATCCGGGGGCGCGAACCGGGGAGCTGTTTTTT. The rearrangement links TRBV4-1 to TRBJ2-2; D tentatively reads TRBD1 or TRBD2 (6 bases each). Per the germline V gene, CDR1 is MGHRA and CDR2 is YSYEKL. The CDR3 consists of 16 residues. V lost 5 bases and J 5 bases, leaving 18 bases between the germline ends.

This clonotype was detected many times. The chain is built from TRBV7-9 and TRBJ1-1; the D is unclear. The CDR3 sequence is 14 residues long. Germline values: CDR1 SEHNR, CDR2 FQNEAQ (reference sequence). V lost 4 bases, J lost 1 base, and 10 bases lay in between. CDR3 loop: CASSSRTGNTEAFF. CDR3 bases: TGTGCCAGCAGCTCTCGGACGGGGAACACTGAAGCTTTCTTT.

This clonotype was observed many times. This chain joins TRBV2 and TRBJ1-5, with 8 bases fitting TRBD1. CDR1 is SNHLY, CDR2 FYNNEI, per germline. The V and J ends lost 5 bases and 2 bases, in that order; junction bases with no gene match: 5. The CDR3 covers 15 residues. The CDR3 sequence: CASSSGGVGNQPQHF. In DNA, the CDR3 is TGTGCCAGCAGTTCAGGGGGCGTTGGCAATCAGCCCCAGCATTTT.

The CDR3 loop is CASSELAGQETQYF. The DNA for the CDR3 is TGTGCCAGCAGCGAGCTAGCGGGACAAGAGACCCAGTACTTC. The chain links TRBV7-9 to TRBJ2-5; 9 bases align to TRBD2. Germline V gives CDR1 SEHNR, CDR2 FQNEAQ (reference sequence). The V gene end was trimmed by 5 bases and the J gene end by 2 bases; junction bases not matched to a gene: 3. CDR3 length equals 14 residues. The variable domain in full, with the rest retrieved from reference TRBV7-9 and TRBJ2-5, is DTGVSQNPRHKITKRGQNVTFRCDPISEHNRLYWYRQTLGQGPEFLTYFQNEAQLEKSRLLSDRFSAERPKGSFSTLEIQRTEQGDSAMYLCASSELAGQETQYFGPGTRLLVL.